This record looks at one TCR beta chain sequence and its context. No antigen is known for it. Libraries were prepared by immunoSEQ multiplex PCR; TCRdb keeps only in-frame clonotypes and omits some of them. This sample carries over 150,000 clones, more than 80% of them seen once, and the ten largest clones take about 2.9%. Unmatched junction bases numbered 4, after V lost 0 bases and J lost 7 bases. Looked up from germline, CDR1 is SGDLS and CDR2 is YYNGEE. The CDR3 consists of 15 residues. The sample comes from a study of cytomegalovirus exposure and HLA in healthy donors. Study-wide points: Whilst most TCR sequences proved rare, a subset of public TCRs occurred across many donors. Published work reported that the classifier diagnosed cytomegalovirus status with high specificity and sensitivity.

This TCR derives from a woman younger than 30 in good health and CMV-seropositive. The chain links TRBV9 to TRBJ2-1, with 10 bases lining up with TRBD2. The sample was PBMCs. The CDR3 loop reads CASSVEGLARNEQFF. The CDR3, as DNA: TGTGCCAGCAGCGTAGAGGGACTAGCGCGGAATGAGCAGTTCTTC.